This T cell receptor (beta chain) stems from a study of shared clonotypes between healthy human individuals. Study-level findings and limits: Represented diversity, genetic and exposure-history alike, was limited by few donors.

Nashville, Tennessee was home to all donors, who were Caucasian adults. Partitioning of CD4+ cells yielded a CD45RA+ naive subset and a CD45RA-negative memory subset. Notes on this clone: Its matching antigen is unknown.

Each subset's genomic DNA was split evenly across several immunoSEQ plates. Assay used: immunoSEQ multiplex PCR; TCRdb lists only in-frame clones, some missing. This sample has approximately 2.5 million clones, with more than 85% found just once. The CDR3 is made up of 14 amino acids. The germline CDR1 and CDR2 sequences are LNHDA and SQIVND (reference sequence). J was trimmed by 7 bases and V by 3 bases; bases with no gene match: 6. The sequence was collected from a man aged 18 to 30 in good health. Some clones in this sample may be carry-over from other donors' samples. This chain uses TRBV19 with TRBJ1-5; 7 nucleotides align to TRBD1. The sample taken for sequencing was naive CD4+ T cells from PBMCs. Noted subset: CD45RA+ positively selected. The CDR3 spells CASSIRDSRQPQHF. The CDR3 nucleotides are TGTGCCAGTAGTATCCGGGACAGCAGGCAGCCCCAGCATTTT.